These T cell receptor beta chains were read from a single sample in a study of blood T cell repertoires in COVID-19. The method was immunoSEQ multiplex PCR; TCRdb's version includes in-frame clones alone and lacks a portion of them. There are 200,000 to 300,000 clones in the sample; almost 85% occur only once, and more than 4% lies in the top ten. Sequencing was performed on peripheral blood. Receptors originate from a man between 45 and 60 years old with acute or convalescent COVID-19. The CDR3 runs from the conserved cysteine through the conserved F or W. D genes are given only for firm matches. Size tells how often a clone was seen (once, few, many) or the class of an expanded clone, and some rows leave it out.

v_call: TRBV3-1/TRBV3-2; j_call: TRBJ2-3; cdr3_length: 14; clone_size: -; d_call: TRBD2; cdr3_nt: TGTGCCAGCAGCCCGCGACTAGCAGCAGATACGCAGTATTTT; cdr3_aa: CASSPRLAADTQYF
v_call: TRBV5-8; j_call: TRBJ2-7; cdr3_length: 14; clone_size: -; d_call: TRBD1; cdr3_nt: TGTGCCAGCAGCTCAGGGACAGCGCGTGGCGAGCAGTACTTC; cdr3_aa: CASSSGTARGEQYF
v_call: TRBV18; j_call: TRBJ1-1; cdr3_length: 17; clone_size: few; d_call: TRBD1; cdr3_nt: TGTGCCAGCTCACCCGCAAACCTCCGACAGGGGGCTGATGGAGCTTTCTTT; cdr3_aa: CASSPANLRQGADGAFF
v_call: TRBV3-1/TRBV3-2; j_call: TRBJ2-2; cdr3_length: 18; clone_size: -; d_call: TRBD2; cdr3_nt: TGTGCCAGCAGCCAAGGTAGGCTAGCGGGAGGAAACACCGGGGAGCTGTTTTTT; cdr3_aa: CASSQGRLAGGNTGELFF
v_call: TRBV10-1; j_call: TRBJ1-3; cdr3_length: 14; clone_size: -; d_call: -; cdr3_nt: TGCGCCAGCAGTGAGGACTTCTCTGGAAACACCATATATTTT; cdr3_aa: CASSEDFSGNTIYF
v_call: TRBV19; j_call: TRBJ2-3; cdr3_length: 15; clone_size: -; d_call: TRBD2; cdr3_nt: TGTGCCAGTAGTATTGGCCTAGCGGGACGAGATACGCAGTATTTT; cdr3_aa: CASSIGLAGRDTQYF
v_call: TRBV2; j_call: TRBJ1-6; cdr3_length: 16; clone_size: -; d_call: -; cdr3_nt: TGTGCCAGCACCCCCCCGGGGAGCTCCTATAATTCACCCCTCCACTTT; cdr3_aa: CASTPPGSSYNSPLHF
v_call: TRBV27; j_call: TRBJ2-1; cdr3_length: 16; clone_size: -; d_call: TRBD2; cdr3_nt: TGTGCCAGCAGTTTATCGGGGGCGGGAGGTCACAATGAGCAGTTCTTC; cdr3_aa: CASSLSGAGGHNEQFF
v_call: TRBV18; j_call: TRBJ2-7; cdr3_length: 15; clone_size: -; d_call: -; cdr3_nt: TGTGCCAGCTCACCTGGGGCAGGCGTCTCCTACGAGCAGTACTTC; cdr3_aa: CASSPGAGVSYEQYF
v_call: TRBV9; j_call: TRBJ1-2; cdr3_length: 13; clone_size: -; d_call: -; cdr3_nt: TGTGCCAGCAGCCCTAACGAACGGTATGGCTACACCTTC; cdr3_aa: CASSPNERYGYTF
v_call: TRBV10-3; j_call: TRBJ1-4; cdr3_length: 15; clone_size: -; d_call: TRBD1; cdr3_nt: TGTGCCATCAGTGGCGGGACAGGGAAAAATGAAAAACTGTTTTTT; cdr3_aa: CAISGGTGKNEKLFF
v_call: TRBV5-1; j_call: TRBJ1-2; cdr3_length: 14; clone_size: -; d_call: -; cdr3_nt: TGCGCCAGCAGCTTGGTTCAGGCTACCTATGGCTACACCTTC; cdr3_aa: CASSLVQATYGYTF
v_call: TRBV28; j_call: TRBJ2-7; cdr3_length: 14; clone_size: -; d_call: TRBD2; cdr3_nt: TGTGCCAGCAGTTTACTAGCGGGGATTTACGAGCAGTACTTC; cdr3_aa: CASSLLAGIYEQYF
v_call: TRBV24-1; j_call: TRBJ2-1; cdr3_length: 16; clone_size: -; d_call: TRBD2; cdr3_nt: TGTGCCACCAGTGATTTGAGCGGGAGAAGGGCCAATGAGCAGTTCTTC; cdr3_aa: CATSDLSGRRANEQFF
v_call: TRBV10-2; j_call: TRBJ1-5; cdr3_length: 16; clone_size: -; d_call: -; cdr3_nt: TGCGCCAGTGAAGGACAGTGGGACCATAGCAATCAGCCCCAGCATTTT; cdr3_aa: CASEGQWDHSNQPQHF
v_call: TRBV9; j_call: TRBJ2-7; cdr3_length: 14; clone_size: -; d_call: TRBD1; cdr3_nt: TGTGCCAGCAGCCGAACGGGACAGGACTACGAGCAGTACTTC; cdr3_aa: CASSRTGQDYEQYF
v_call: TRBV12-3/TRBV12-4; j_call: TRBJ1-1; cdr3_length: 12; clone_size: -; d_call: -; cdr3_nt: TGTGCCAGCAGTAGACAGAACACTGAAGCTTTCTTT; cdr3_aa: CASSRQNTEAFF
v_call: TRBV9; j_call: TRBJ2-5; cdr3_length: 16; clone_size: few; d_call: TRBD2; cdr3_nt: TGTGCCAGCAGCCTAAGCTCTAGCGGGAGCGGAGAGACCCAGTACTTC; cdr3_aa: CASSLSSSGSGETQYF
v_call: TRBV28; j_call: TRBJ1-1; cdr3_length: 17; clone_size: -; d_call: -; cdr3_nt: TGTGCCAGCAGTTTATCTGGGCAGGGAGGGTTTGGTACTGAAGCTTTCTTT; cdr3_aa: CASSLSGQGGFGTEAFF
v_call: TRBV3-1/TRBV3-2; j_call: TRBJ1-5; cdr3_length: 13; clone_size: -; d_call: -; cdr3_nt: TGTGCCAGCAGCCAGGGGGGAGGAGGGCCCCAGCATTTT; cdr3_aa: CASSQGGGGPQHF
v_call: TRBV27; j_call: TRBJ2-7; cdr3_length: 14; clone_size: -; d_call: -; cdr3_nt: TGTGCCAGCAGTTTCTCGCAGGGTTCCTACGAGCAGTACTTC; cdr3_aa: CASSFSQGSYEQYF
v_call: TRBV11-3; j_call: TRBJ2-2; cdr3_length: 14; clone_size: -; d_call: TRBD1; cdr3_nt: TGTGCCAGCAGTCGGGACAGGGGAACCGGGGAGCTGTTTTTT; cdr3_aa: CASSRDRGTGELFF
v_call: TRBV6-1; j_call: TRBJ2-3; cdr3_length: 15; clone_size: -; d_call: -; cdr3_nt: TGTGCCAGCAGTGAAGCCCCACAGGTCACAGATACGCAGTATTTT; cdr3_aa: CASSEAPQVTDTQYF
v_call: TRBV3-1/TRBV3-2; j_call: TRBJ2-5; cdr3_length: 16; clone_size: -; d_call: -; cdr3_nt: TGTGCCAGCAGCCAAGAGGCACTTACGGCAGGAGAGACCCAGTACTTC; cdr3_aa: CASSQEALTAGETQYF
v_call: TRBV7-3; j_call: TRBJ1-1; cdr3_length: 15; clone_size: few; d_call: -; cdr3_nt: TGTGCCAGCAGCCCGAGGGCGGGGGGTTCTGCTGAAGCTTTCTTT; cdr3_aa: CASSPRAGGSAEAFF
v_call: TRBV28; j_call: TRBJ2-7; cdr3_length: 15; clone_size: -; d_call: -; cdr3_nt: TGTGCCAGCAGCCTCACCGACAGATTTGACTACGAGCAGTACTTC; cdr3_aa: CASSLTDRFDYEQYF
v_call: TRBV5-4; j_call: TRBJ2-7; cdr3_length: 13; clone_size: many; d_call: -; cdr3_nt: TGTGCCAGCAGGTCGCTCCTCGGTGACGAGCAGTACTTC; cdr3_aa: CASRSLLGDEQYF
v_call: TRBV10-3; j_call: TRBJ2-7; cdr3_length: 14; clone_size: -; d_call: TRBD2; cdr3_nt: TGTGCCATCGGAGTAGCGGGAGGGCCCTACGAGCAGTACTTC; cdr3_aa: CAIGVAGGPYEQYF
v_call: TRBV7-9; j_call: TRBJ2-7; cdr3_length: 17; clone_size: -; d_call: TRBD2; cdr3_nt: TGTGCCAGCAGCTTAGTCCCCTATAGCGGGGGGTCCTACGAGCAGTACTTC; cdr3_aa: CASSLVPYSGGSYEQYF
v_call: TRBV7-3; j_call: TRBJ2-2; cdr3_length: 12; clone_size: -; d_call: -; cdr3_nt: TGTGCCAGCAGCCCAACTAGCGGGGAGCTGTTTTTT; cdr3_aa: CASSPTSGELFF
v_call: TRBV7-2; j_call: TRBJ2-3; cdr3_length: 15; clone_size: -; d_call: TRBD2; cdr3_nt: TGTGCCAGCAGCCGGGCGGCGGGAGCGTTTGATACGCAGTATTTT; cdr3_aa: CASSRAAGAFDTQYF
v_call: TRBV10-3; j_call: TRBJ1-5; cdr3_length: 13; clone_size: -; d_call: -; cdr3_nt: TGTGCCATCAAGCGGGACTTGGTCCAGCCCCAGCATTTT; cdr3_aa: CAIKRDLVQPQHF
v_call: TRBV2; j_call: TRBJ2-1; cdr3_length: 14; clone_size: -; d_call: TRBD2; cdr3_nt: TGTGCCAGCAGTGCTCCGGGACTAGCTCGAGAGCAGTTCTTC; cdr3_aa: CASSAPGLAREQFF
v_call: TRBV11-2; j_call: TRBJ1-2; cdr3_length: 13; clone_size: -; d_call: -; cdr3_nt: TGTGCCAGCAGCTTAGCCCAGAACTATGGCTACACCTTC; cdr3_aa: CASSLAQNYGYTF
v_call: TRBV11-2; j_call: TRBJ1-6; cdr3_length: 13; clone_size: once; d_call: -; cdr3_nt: TGTGCCAGCAGCCTCCCCTATAATTCACCCCTCCACTTT; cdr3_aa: CASSLPYNSPLHF
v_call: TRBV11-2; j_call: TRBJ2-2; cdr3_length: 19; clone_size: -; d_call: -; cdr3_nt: TGTGCCAGCAGCTTAGTCCGAGGAAGAGCGAAGGTGAACACCGGGGAGCTGTTTTTT; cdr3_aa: CASSLVRGRAKVNTGELFF
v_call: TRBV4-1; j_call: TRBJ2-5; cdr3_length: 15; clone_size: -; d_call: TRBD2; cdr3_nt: TGCGCCAGCAGCCCCCTAAACGGGAGGGCAGAGACCCAGTACTTC; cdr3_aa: CASSPLNGRAETQYF
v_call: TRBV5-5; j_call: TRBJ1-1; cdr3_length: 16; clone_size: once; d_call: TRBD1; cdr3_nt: TGTGCCAGCAGCTTAGGGACAGGGAAAATGAACACTGAAGCTTTCTTT; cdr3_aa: CASSLGTGKMNTEAFF
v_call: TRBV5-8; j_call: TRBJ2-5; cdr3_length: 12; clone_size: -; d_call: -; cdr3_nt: TGTGCCAGCAGCTCACAGGAAGAGACCCAGTACTTC; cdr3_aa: CASSSQEETQYF
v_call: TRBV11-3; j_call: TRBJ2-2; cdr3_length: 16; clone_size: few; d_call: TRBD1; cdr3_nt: TGTGCCAGCAGCTTCTCAGGGGGCATGGACACCGGGGAGCTGTTTTTT; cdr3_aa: CASSFSGGMDTGELFF
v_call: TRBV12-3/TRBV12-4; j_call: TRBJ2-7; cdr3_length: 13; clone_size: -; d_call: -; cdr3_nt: TGTGCCACCGGAGGGCAGGGCTCTAACGAGCAGTACTTC; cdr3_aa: CATGGQGSNEQYF
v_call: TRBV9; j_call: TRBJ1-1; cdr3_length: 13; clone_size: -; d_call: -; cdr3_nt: TGTGCCAGCAGCGCGTCAGGGAACACTGAAGCTTTCTTT; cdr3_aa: CASSASGNTEAFF
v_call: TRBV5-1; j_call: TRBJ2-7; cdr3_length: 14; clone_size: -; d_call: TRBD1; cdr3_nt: TGCGCCAGCAGCACACTACAGGGGGCCGGCGAGCAGTACTTC; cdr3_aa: CASSTLQGAGEQYF
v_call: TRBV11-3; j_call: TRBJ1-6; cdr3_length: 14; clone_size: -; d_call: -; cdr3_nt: TGTGCCAGCAGCTTAGGGACACTGAATTCACCCCTCCACTTT; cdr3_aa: CASSLGTLNSPLHF
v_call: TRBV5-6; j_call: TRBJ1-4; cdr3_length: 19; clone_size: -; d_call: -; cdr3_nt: TGTGCCAGCAGCTTGTTTGGATCGGACACCCCTGCAACTAATGAAAAACTGTTTTTT; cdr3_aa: CASSLFGSDTPATNEKLFF
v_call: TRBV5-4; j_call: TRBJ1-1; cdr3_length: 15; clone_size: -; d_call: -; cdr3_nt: TGTGCCAGCAGCTCCCCTGCGGGGCAGAACACTGAAGCTTTCTTT; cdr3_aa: CASSSPAGQNTEAFF
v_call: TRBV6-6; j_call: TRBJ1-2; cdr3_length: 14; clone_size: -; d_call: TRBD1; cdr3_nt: TGTGCCAGCAGTCGGGACAGGGTGAGGGACGGCTACACCTTC; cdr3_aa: CASSRDRVRDGYTF
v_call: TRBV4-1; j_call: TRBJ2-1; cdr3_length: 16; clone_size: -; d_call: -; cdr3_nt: TGCGCCAGCAGCCTTCGAGGGGGGGGGCTCTACAATGAGCAGTTCTTC; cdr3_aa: CASSLRGGGLYNEQFF
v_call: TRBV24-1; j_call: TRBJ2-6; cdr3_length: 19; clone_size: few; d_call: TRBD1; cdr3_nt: TGTGCCACCAGTGATACCCGACAGGGTAGTTCATCTGGGGCCAACGTCCTGACTTTC; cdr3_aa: CATSDTRQGSSSGANVLTF
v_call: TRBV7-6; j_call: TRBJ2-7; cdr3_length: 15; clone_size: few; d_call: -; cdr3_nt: TGTGCCAGCAGCTTAGAGCAGGGAACAATGGACGAGCAGTACTTC; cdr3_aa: CASSLEQGTMDEQYF
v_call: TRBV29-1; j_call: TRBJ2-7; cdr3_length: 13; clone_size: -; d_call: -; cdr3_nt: TGCAGCGTTGCATCGAGGCAGAACTACGAGCAGTACTTC; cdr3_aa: CSVASRQNYEQYF
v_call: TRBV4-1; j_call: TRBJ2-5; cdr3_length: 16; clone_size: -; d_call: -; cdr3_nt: TGCGCCAGCAGCCAAGATGCCCCCGGGGACCAAGAGACCCAGTACTTC; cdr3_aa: CASSQDAPGDQETQYF
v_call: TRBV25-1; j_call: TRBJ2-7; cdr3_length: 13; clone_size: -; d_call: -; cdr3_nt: TGTGCCAGCGGGTTTCCGGGATCCTACGAGCAGTACTTC; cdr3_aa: CASGFPGSYEQYF
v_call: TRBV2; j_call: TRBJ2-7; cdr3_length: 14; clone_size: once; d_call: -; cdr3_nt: TGTGCCAGCAGCGGCCGGGACAAGATCTACGAGCAGTACTTC; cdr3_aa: CASSGRDKIYEQYF
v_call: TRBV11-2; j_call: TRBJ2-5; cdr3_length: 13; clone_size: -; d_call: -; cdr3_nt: TGTGCCAGCAGCCGTAACAGAGAAGAGACCCAGTACTTC; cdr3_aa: CASSRNREETQYF
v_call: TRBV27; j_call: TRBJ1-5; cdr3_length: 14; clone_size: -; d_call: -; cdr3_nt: TGTGCCAGCAGTTTGTCCTATAGCAATCAGCCCCAGCATTTT; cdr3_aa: CASSLSYSNQPQHF
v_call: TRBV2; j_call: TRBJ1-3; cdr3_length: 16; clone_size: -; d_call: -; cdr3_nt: TGTGCCAGCAGCGTGCGGGTTTCGAGCTCTGGAAACACCATATATTTT; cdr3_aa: CASSVRVSSSGNTIYF